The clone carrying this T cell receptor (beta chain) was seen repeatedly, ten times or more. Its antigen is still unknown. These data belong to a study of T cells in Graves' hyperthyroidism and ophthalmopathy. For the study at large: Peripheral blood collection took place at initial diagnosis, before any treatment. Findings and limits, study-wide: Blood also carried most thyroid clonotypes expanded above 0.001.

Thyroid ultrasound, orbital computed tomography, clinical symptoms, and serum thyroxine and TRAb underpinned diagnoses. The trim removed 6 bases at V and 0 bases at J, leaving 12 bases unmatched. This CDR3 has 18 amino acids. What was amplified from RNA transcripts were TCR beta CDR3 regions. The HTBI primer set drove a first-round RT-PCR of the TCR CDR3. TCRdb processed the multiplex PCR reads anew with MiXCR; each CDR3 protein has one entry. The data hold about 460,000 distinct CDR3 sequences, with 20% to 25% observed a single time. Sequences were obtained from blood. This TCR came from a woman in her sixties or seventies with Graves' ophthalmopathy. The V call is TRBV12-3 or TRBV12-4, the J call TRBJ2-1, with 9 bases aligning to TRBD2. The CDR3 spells CASSTPRASGVSYNEQFF. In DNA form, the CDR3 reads TGTGCCAGCAGCACTCCCCGGGCTAGCGGGGTCTCCTACAATGAGCAGTTCTTC.